One sample yielded the 19 T cell receptor beta chains listed below, sequenced in a study of CD8 T cells in ankylosing spondylitis (TCRdb year 2017). The library was generated by 5' RACE. The data were produced on an Illumina HiSeq 2500. TCRdb's own reprocessing of the public reads used fastp at Q25 and MiXCR and kept productive beta chains. Every CDR3 protein is listed once, alongside the most common genes and DNA of its rows. The sample table shows fewer than 250,000 distinct CDR3 sequences, and 8% to 11% are seen once. Jointly, the top ten make up approximately 2.5% of the sample. Sequenced input: blood, either unsorted or a sorted T cell fraction (not recorded which). The origin of the receptors is a male donor with ankylosing spondylitis or in good health (not recorded which).

The CDR3 region has the DNA TGTGCCAGCAGCTTAGCTAGCGGGGGTGCTTACACAGATACGCAGTATTTT. Protein sequence: CASSLASGGAYTDTQYF. The genes are TRBV7-2 and TRBJ2-3; 9 positions agree with TRBD2. Germline CDR1 is SGHTA and CDR2 is FQGNSA. The CDR3 contains 17 residues. The trim removed 0 bases at V and 2 bases at J, leaving 6 bases unmatched. Looking up the rest from reference TRBV7-2 and TRBJ2-3 gives the full variable domain: GAGVSQSPSNKVTEKGKDVELRCDPISGHTALYWYRQSLGQGLEFLIYFQGNSAPDKSGLPSDRFSAERTGGSVSTLTIQRTQQEDSAVYLCASSLASGGAYTDTQYFGPGTRLTVL.

This clonotype was counted between two and nine times. The chain recombines TRBV5-6 with TRBJ2-1, with TRBD2 matching 11 bases. This CDR3 is 15 amino acids long. V lost 4 bases and J lost 6; bases outside the gene matches: 6. Germline V CDR1 and CDR2: SGHDT, YYEEEE. In DNA, the CDR3 is TGTGCCAGCAGCCCGAGAGGGACTAGCGGCAATGAGCAGTTCTTC. The encoded protein is CASSPRGTSGNEQFF.

This clonotype was seen many times. The chain couples TRBV7-7 to TRBJ2-1; weak D call: TRBD2 (7 bases). CDR1 and CDR2 from the germline V gene are SSHAT and FNYEAQ (reference sequence). V lost 3 bases and J 2 bases, leaving 14 bases between the germline ends. This CDR3 has 16 residues. The CDR3 region is CASSLEAGHPYNEQFF. The CDR3 DNA is TGTGCCAGCAGCTTGGAAGCGGGACATCCCTACAATGAGCAGTTCTTC.

This clonotype was found many times. The chain recombines TRBV10-3 with TRBJ2-1; 8 bases match TRBD1. V shed 8 bases, J shed 8 bases, and the junction held 5 bases outside the gene matches. The germline gives CDR1 ENHRY, CDR2 SYGVKD. The CDR3 loop spans 12 amino acids. The CDR3 sequence is CAIGPGGDEQFF. CDR3 coding DNA: TGTGCCATCGGCCCAGGGGGCGATGAGCAGTTCTTC.

This clonotype was seen once. This chain links TRBV12-3 or TRBV12-4 with TRBJ2-2, with D possibly being TRBD1 (6 bases). Trimming shortened V by 6 bases and J by 5 bases, and 16 bases separated the two germline ends. CDR3 length: 15 amino acids. The CDR3 DNA follows: TGTGCCAGCAGCCGGCAGGGGTTGTTGACCGGGGAGCTGTTTTTT. Protein: CASSRQGLLTGELFF.

This clonotype appeared many times. This sequence joins TRBV20-1 and TRBJ1-1; D might be TRBD1 (5 bases). The CDR3 consists of 16 residues. Germline V lookup: CDR1 DFQATT, CDR2 SNEGSKA (reference sequence). Deletions cut 3 bases from V and 4 bases from J, with 21 bases between. The CDR3 region has the DNA TGCAGTGCTAGGAAATCCGACAGCTGGTCGGGCACTGAAGCTTTCTTT. This gives the protein CSARKSDSWSGTEAFF.

This clonotype was observed many times. The chain uses TRBV19 and TRBJ2-6; 10 bases fit TRBD2. V was pared by 4 bases and J by 4 bases, with 4 bases of the junction left unmatched. Germline CDR1 LNHDA, CDR2 SQIVND (reference sequence). The length of the CDR3 is 16 residues. The CDR3 region has the DNA TGTGCCAGTAGTACAGCGGGAGGGCCCGGGGCCAACGTCCTGACTTTC. Its protein is CASSTAGGPGANVLTF.

This clonotype showed up many times. The CDR3 loop reads CSATSGPQNTQYF. CDR3 coding DNA: TGCAGCGCCACTAGCGGCCCCCAAAATACGCAGTATTTT. The chain employs TRBV20-1 and TRBJ2-3, with TRBD2 matching over 8 bases. Germline V gene data show CDR1 as DFQATT and CDR2 as SNEGSKA (reference sequence). The length of the CDR3 is 13 residues.

The V and J genes are TRBV29-1 and TRBJ1-1, with a tentative D call TRBD1 (5 bases). Germline CDR1 reads SQVTM; CDR2 reads ANQGSEA. CDR3 length equals 13 residues. Trimming pared 3 bases from V and 5 bases from J, leaving 13 bases between. CDR3 DNA: TGCAGCGTTGAGGGGCAGGGTGGGACTGAAGCTTTCTTT. It specifies CSVEGQGGTEAFF.

V is TRBV5-4 and J is TRBJ1-2; D uncertain. This CDR3 is built from 14 residues. Germline CDR1 reads SGHNT; CDR2 reads YYREEE (reference sequence). Between the trimmed V and J ends, which lost 0 bases and 7 bases, there was a span of 13 bases. This chain's CDR3 is CASSLARQKAGYTF. The CDR3 DNA follows: TGTGCCAGCAGCTTGGCCCGGCAGAAGGCTGGCTACACCTTC.

This clonotype was seen at least ten times. CDR3 DNA: TGTGCCAGCAGTTTAGTCGCAGGTGTCTATGGCTACACCTTC. This translates into CASSLVAGVYGYTF. The genes are TRBV12-3 or TRBV12-4 and TRBJ1-2, with D unresolved. Trimming stripped 1 base from V and 4 bases from J, with 10 bases between. The CDR3 consists of 14 residues.

This clonotype was picked up many times. V and J are TRBV12-3 or TRBV12-4 and TRBJ1-1, with no clear D. V shed 5 bases and J shed 6 bases, with 16 bases lying between them. The CDR3 is 14 residues long. The CDR3 sequence: CASSLDLARAEAFF. The DNA for the CDR3 is TGTGCCAGCAGTCTCGACTTAGCGAGGGCTGAAGCTTTCTTT.

This clonotype came up many times. The chain couples TRBV30 to TRBJ1-4, with D hard to call. Germline CDR1 GTSNPN, CDR2 SVGIG (reference sequence). Between the trimmed V and J ends, which lost 4 bases and 8 bases, there was a span of 14 bases. CDR3 size: 13 residues. CDR3 DNA sequence: TGTGCCTGGAAGACCCCTATGAGGGAAAAACTGTTTTTT. This sequence encodes CAWKTPMREKLFF.

This clonotype was seen only a few times. The chain recombines TRBV5-3 with TRBJ1-4, with D unclear. TRBV5-3 is an ORF; its function is uncertain. Trimming stripped 2 bases from V and 5 bases from J, with 13 bases between. There are 15 residues in the CDR3. The CDR3: CARSFRRTKNEKLFF. The CDR3 DNA is TGTGCCAGAAGCTTTAGACGGACTAAGAATGAAAAACTGTTTTTT.

This clonotype was counted many times. This chain connects TRBV12-3 or TRBV12-4 to TRBJ2-5; D possibly corresponds to TRBD2 (5 bases). This CDR3 contains 12 residues. Trimming stripped 3 bases from V and 5 bases from J, with 7 bases between. Here the CDR3 DNA reads TGTGCCAGCAGTTTCACGGGGGAGACCCAGTACTTC. Translation gives CASSFTGETQYF.

This chain uses TRBV7-2 with TRBJ2-7; TRBD2 aligns across 14 bases. The CDR3 contains 15 residues. V gave up 5 bases and J gave up 5 bases; unmatched junction bases: 5. Germline V gene data show CDR1 as SGHTA and CDR2 as FQGNSA. The CDR3 bases are TGTGCCAGCAGCCTCCCGACTAGCGGGGGGGACGAGCAGTACTTC. Translated: CASSLPTSGGDEQYF. The full variable domain, completed using reference TRBV7-2 and TRBJ2-7, is GAGVSQSPSNKVTEKGKDVELRCDPISGHTALYWYRQSLGQGLEFLIYFQGNSAPDKSGLPSDRFSAERTGGSVSTLTIQRTQQEDSAVYLCASSLPTSGGDEQYFGPGTRLTVT.

This clonotype occurred many times. This sequence joins TRBV5-1 and TRBJ1-2, with D perhaps matching TRBD1 (5 bases). The CDR3 covers 15 residues. Deletions cut 0 bases from V and 2 bases from J, with 11 bases between. Germline V CDR1 and CDR2: SGHRS, YFSETQ. Here the CDR3 DNA reads TGCGCCAGCAGCTTGGATTTTTCAGGGAACTATGGCTACACCTTC. This sequence encodes CASSLDFSGNYGYTF.

This chain's CDR3 is CASRGPGTAGGYTF. CDR3 coding DNA: TGTGCCAGCAGGGGCCCTGGGACAGCTGGCGGCTACACCTTC. The rearrangement uses TRBV6-1 and TRBJ1-2, with 7 bases identical to TRBD1. Germline-derived CDR1 and CDR2 are MNHNS and SASEGT. The CDR3 is made up of 14 amino acids. V lost 6 bases and J lost 8; bases outside the gene matches: 12.

The chain carries TRBV3-1 and TRBJ1-6; no clear D. The CDR3 totals 15 residues. Deletions cut 1 base from V and 9 bases from J, with 13 bases between. CDR1 is LGHDT, CDR2 YNNKEL, per germline (reference sequence). CDR3 sequence: CASSQVSGYGSPLHF. CDR3 DNA: TGTGCCAGCAGCCAAGTTTCCGGGTACGGTTCACCCCTCCACTTT.